The clone carrying this T cell receptor beta chain was counted a few times. The antigen is unknown. The method was immunoSEQ multiplex PCR; TCRdb's version includes in-frame clones alone and lacks a portion of them. This sample has about 24,000 clones, with over 70% found just once. Ahead of sequencing, the ViraFEST assay grew antigen-specific CD4+ T cells using viral peptide pools. With approximately 9 days of culture completed, CD4+ T cells were isolated. Vaccinees lacked prior SARS-CoV-2 infection and tested negative for nucleocapsid antibodies. PBMC were cultured at about 1.9 million per well with 10 IU/ml IL-2 and around 9.2 ug/ml peptides. These data come from a study of vaccination effects on CD4 cells after COVID-19. J lost 2 bases, V lost 7 bases, and 5 bases had no gene match. The CDR3 is made up of 14 amino acids. Per the germline V gene, CDR1 is MNHEY and CDR2 is SVGAGI. Study-wide findings and caveats: Substantial clonal contraction characterized both infection- and vaccine-induced clones late after vaccination.

The source is a human donor who received a COVID-19 vaccine. The source material was CD4+ T cells from PBMCs cultured with HCoV-NL63 spike peptides, sampled before COVID-19 vaccination. V usage is TRBV6-5 and J usage is TRBJ2-7, with TRBD1 matching over 10 bases. The CDR3, as DNA: TGTGCCAGCACCGCGGGACAGGGGACCTACGAGCAGTACTTC. This sequence encodes CASTAGQGTYEQYF.